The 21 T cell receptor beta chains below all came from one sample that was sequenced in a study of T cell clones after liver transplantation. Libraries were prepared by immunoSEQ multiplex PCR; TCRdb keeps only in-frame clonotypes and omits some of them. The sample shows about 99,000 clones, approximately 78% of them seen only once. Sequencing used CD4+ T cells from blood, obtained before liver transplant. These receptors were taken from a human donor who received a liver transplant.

The CDR3 spells CASQDSSGNTIYF. CDR3 sequence (DNA): TGTGCCAGCCAGGACAGCTCTGGAAACACCATATATTTT. The rearrangement joins TRBV18 to TRBJ1-3; perhaps TRBD1 as D (6 bases). This CDR3 is 13 amino acids long. Germline assignment: CDR1 KGHSH and CDR2 LQKENI. V was shortened by 8 bases and J by 0 bases, with 8 bases between the two germline ends.

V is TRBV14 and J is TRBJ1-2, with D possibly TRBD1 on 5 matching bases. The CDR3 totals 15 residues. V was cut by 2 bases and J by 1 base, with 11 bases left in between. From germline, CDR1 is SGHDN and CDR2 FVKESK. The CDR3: CASSQIRDGNYGYTF. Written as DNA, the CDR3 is TGTGCCAGCAGCCAAATACGGGACGGTAACTATGGCTACACCTTC.

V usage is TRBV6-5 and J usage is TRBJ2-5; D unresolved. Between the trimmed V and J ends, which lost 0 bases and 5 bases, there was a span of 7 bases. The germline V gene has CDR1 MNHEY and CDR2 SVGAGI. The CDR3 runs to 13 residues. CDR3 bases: TGTGCCAGCAGTTACTCTGTCGGGGAGACCCAGTACTTC. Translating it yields CASSYSVGETQYF.

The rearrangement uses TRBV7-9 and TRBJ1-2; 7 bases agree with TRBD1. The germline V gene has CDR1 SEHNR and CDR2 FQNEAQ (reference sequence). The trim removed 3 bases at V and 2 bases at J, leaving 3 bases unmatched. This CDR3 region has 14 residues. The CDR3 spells CASSFGTENYGYTF. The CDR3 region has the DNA TGTGCCAGCAGCTTCGGGACAGAGAACTATGGCTACACCTTC.

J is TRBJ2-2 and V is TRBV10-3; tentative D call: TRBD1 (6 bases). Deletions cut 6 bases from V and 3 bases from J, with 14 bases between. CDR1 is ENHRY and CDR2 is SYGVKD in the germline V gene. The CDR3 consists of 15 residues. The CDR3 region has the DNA TGTGCCATCAGGCCGGGCTCAGGGGACACCGGGGAGCTGTTTTTT. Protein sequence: CAIRPGSGDTGELFF.

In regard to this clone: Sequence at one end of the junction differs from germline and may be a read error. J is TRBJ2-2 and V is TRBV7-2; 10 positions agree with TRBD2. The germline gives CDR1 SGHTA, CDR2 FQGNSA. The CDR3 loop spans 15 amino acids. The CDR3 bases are TGTGCCAGCAACTTAGCGGGAGGGAACACCGGGGAGCTGTTTTTT. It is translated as CASNLAGGNTGELFF.

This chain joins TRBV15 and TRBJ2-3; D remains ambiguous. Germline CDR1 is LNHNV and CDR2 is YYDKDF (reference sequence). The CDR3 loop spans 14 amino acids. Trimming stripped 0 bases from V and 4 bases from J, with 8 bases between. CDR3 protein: CATSRDYRPDTQYF. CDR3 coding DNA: TGTGCCACCAGCAGAGATTACCGGCCAGATACGCAGTATTTT.

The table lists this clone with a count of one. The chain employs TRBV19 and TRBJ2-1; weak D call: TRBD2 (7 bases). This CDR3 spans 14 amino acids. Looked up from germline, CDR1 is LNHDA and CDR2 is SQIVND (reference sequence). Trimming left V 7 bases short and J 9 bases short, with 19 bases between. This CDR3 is CASTQRGGYVEQFF. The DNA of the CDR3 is TGTGCCAGTACCCAAAGGGGGGGATACGTTGAGCAGTTCTTC.

In nucleotides, the CDR3 is TGTGCCAGCAAGGACCTAAACACAGATACGCAGTATTTT. Protein sequence: CASKDLNTDTQYF. The gene calls are TRBV27 and TRBJ2-3; no clear D. Germline lookup yields CDR1 MNHEY and CDR2 SMNVEV (reference sequence). This CDR3 contains 13 residues. V was cut by 7 bases and J by 2 bases, with 10 bases left in between.

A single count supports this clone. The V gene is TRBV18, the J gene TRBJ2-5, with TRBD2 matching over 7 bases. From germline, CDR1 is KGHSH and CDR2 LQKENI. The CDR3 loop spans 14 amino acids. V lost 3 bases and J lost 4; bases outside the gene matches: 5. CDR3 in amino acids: CASSPAPGGETQYF. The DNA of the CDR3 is TGTGCCAGCTCACCCGCCCCGGGAGGAGAGACCCAGTACTTC.

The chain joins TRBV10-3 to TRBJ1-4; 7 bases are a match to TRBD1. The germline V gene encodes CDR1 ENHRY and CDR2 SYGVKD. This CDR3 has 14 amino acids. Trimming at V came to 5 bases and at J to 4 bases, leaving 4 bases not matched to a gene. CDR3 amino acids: CAISNRGLNEKLFF. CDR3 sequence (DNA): TGTGCCATCAGTAACAGGGGACTTAATGAAAAACTGTTTTTT.

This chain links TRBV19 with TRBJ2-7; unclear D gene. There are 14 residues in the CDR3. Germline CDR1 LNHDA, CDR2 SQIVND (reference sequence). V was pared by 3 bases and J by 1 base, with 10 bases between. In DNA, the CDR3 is TGTGCCAGTAGTATGCCCGAGAAATCCTACGAGCAGTACTTC. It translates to CASSMPEKSYEQYF.

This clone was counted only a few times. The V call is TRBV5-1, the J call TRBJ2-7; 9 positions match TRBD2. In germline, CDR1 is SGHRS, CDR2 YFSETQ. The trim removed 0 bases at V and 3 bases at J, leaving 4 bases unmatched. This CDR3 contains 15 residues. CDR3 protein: CASSLVASGDYEQYF. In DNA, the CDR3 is TGCGCCAGCAGCTTGGTGGCTAGCGGGGACTACGAGCAGTACTTC.

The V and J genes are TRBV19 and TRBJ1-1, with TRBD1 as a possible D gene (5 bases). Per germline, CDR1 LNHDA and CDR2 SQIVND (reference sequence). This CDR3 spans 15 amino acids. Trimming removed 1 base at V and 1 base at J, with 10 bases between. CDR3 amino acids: CASSIAGTRNTEAFF. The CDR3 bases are TGTGCCAGTAGTATAGCCGGGACGAGGAACACTGAAGCTTTCTTT.

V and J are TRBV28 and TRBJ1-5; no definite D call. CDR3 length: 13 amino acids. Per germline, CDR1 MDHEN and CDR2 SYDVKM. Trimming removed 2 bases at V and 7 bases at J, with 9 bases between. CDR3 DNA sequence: TGTGCCAGCAGTTTAACGGGCTGGCAGCCCCAGCATTTT. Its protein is CASSLTGWQPQHF.

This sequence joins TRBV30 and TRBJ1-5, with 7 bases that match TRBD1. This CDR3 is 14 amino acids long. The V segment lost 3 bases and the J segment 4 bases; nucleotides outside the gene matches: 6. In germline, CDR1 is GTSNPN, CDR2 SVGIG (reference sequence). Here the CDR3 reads CAWSRTGQNQPQHF. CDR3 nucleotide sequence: TGTGCCTGGAGCAGGACAGGACAAAATCAGCCCCAGCATTTT. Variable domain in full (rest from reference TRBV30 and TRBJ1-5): SQTIHQWPATLVQPVGSPLSLECTVEGTSNPNLYWYRQAAGRGLQLLFYSVGIGQISSEVPQNLSASRPQDRQFILSSKKLLLSDSGFYLCAWSRTGQNQPQHFGDGTRLSIL.

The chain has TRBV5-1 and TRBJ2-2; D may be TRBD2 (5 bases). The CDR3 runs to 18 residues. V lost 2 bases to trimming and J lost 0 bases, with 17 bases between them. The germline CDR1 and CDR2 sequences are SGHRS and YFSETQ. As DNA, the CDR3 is TGCGCCAGCAGCTTCCGGGGTCCTCGCACATCGAACACCGGGGAGCTGTTTTTT. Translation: CASSFRGPRTSNTGELFF.

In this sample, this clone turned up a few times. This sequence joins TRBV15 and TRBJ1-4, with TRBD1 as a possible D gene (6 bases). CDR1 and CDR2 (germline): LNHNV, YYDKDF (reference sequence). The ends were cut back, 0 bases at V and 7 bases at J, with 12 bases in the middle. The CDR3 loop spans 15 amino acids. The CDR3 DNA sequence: TGTGCCACCAGCAGAGATGGACAGCCAAGTGAAAAACTGTTTTTT. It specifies CATSRDGQPSEKLFF.

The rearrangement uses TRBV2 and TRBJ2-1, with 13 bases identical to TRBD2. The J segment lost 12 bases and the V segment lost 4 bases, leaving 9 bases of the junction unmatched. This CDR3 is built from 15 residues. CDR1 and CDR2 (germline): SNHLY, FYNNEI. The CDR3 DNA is TGTGCCAGCAGTGGACTAGCGGGGGGCCCTATGGGGCAGTTCTTC. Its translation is CASSGLAGGPMGQFF. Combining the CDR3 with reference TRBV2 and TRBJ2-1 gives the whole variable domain EPEVTQTPSHQVTQMGQEVILRCVPISNHLYFYWYRQILGQKVEFLVSFYNNEISEKSEIFDDQFSVERPDGSNFTLKIRSTKLEDSAMYFCASSGLAGGPMGQFFGPGTRLTVL.

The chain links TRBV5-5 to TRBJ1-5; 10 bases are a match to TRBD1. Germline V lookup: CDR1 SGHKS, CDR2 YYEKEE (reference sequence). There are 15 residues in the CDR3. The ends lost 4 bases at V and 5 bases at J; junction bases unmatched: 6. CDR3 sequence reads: CASSGRTGGDQPQHF. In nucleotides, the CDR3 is TGTGCCAGCAGCGGCCGGACAGGGGGAGATCAGCCCCAGCATTTT. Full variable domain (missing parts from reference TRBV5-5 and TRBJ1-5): DAGVTQSPTHLIKTRGQQVTLRCSPISGHKSVSWYQQVLGQGPQFIFQYYEKEERGRGNFPDRFSARQFPNYSSELNVNALLLGDSALYLCASSGRTGGDQPQHFGDGTRLSIL.

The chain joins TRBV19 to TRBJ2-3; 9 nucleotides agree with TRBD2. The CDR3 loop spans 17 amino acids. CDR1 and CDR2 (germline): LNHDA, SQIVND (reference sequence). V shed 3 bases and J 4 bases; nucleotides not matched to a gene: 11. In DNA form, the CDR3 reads TGTGCCAGTAGTATTGGGGCCGGGACTAGCAAATCAGATACGCAGTATTTT. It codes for CASSIGAGTSKSDTQYF. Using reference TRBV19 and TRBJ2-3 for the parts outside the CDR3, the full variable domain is DGGITQSPKYLFRKEGQNVTLSCEQNLNHDAMYWYRQDPGQGLRLIYYSQIVNDFQKGDIAEGYSVSREKKESFPLTVTSAQKNPTAFYLCASSIGAGTSKSDTQYFGPGTRLTVL.